This TCR beta chain is from a study of shared clonotypes between healthy human individuals. Splitting the CD4+ cells yielded a CD45RA+ naive subset and a CD45RA-negative memory subset. Profiled with immunoSEQ multiplex PCR; TCRdb holds only in-frame clones, not every one. The sample has approximately 2.5 million clones; about 92% are singletons. The CDR3 runs to 15 residues. Trimming took 1 base from V and 8 from J; bases not matched to a gene: 7. Germline-derived CDR1 and CDR2 are SGHTA and FQGNSA. A remark on this clone: Its specificity is unknown.

Regarding the study as a whole: The generation probabilities recorded for non-shared clonotypes fell below those of clonotypes shared by all four donors. Sorted-subset sequencing was shown by rarefaction to be incomplete despite large depth.

This chain connects TRBV7-2 to TRBJ2-1, with 8 positions matching TRBD2. The TCR originated in a man in his late teens or twenties in good health. Sequencing was done on a sample of naive CD4+ T cells sorted from blood. As for subset: CD45RA+ positively selected. The CDR3 sequence is CASSLGGSGSYEQFF. CDR3 nucleotides: TGTGCCAGCAGCTTAGGGGGAAGCGGGAGCTATGAGCAGTTCTTC.